This T cell receptor (beta chain) was found in a study of blood T cells in healthy people across ages. Overall study findings and caveats: Age advanced and TCR beta diversity per million T cells fell, roughly linearly.

Concerning this clonotype itself: Its antigen is not known.

CDR1 is SGHTA and CDR2 is FQGNSA in the germline V gene. V lost 5 bases, J lost 4 bases, and 11 bases lay in between. This CDR3 comprises 13 residues. The authors ran a second PCR of roughly 7 to 11 cycles using a sample-barcoded 5' primer and a J-beta primer mix. TCRdb processed the 5' RACE reads anew with MiXCR; each CDR3 protein has one entry. The table lists hundreds of thousands of distinct CDR3 sequences, around 41% of them singletons. The rearrangement joins TRBV7-2 to TRBJ2-5; TRBD1 might be the D (7 bases). The sequence derives from a man older than 75 in good health. The sample taken for sequencing was blood. The CDR3 sequence is CASSQGGGETQYF. In DNA, the CDR3 is TGTGCCAGCAGCCAGGGGGGTGGAGAGACCCAGTACTTC. The full variable domain, completed using reference TRBV7-2 and TRBJ2-5, is GAGVSQSPSNKVTEKGKDVELRCDPISGHTALYWYRQSLGQGLEFLIYFQGNSAPDKSGLPSDRFSAERTGGSVSTLTIQRTQQEDSAVYLCASSQGGGETQYFGPGTRLLVL.